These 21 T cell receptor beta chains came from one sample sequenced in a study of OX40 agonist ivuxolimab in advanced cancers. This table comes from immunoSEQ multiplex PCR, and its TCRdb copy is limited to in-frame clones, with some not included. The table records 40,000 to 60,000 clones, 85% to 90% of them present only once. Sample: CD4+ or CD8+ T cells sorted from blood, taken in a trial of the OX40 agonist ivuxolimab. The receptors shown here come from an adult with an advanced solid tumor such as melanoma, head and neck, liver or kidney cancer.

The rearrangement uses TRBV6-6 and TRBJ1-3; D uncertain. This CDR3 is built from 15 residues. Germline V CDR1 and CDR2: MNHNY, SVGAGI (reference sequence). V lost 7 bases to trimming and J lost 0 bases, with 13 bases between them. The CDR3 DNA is TGTGCCAGCACCCTTCAGTCATCCTCTGGAAACACCATATATTTT. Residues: CASTLQSSSGNTIYF.

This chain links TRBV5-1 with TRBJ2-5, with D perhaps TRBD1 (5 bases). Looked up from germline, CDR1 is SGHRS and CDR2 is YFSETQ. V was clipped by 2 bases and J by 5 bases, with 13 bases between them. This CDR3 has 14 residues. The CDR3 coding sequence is TGCGCCAGCAGCTTAGGCCAGGGATCCGAGACCCAGTACTTC. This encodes CASSLGQGSETQYF.

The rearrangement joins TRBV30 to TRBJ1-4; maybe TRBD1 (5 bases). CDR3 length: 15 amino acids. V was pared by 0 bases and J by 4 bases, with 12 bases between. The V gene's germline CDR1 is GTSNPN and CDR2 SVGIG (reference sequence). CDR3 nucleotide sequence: TGTGCCTGGAGTGTAACTGGGGGTTATAATGAAAAACTGTTTTTT. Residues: CAWSVTGGYNEKLFF.

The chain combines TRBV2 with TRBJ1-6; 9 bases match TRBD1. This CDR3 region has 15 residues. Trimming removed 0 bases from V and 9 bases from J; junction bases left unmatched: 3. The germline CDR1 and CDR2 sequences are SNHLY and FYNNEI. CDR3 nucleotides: TGTGCCAGCAGTGAAGCGGGACAGGGTGTTTCACCCCTCCACTTT. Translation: CASSEAGQGVSPLHF.

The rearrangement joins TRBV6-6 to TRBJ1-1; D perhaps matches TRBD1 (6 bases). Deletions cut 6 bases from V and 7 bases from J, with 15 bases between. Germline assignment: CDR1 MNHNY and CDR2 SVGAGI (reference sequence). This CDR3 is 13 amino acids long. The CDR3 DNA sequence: TGTGCCAGCAGGCGGGACACTCTGGGTGAAGCTTTCTTT. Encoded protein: CASRRDTLGEAFF.

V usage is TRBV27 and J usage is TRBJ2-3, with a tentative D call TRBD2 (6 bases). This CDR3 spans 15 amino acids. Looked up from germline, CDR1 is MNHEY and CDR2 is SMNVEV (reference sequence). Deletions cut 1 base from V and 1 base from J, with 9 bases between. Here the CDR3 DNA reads TGTGCCAGCAGTTTATTTGGGGAGGGCACAGATACGCAGTATTTT. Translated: CASSLFGEGTDTQYF.

In DNA form, the CDR3 reads TGTGCCTGGAGTGTAGGACAGCGAAACCAAGAGACCCAGTACTTC. This encodes CAWSVGQRNQETQYF. The chain couples TRBV30 to TRBJ2-5, with a tentative D call TRBD1 (6 bases). Trimming took off 0 bases at V and 0 bases at J, with 11 bases between the two ends. The CDR3 runs to 15 residues. Germline CDR1 and CDR2: GTSNPN and SVGIG (reference sequence).

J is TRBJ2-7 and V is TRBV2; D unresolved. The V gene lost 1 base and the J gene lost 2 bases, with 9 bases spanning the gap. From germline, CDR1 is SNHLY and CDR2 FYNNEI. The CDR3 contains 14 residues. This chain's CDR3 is CASSEGPSAYEQYF. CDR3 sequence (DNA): TGTGCCAGCAGTGAAGGACCGTCCGCCTACGAGCAGTACTTC.

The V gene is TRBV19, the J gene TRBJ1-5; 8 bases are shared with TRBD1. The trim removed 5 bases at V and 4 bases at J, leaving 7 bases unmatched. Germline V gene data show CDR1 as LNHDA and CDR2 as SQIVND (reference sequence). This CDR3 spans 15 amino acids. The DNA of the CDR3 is TGTGCCAGTAGTGCACAGGGGGTTGGAAATCAGCCCCAGCATTTT. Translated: CASSAQGVGNQPQHF.

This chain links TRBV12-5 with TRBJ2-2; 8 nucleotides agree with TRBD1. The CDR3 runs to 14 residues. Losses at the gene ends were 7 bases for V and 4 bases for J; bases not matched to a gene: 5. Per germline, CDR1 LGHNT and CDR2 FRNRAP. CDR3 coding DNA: TGTGCTAGTGCTGGGACAGGCCCCACCGGGGAGCTGTTTTTT. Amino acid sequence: CASAGTGPTGELFF.

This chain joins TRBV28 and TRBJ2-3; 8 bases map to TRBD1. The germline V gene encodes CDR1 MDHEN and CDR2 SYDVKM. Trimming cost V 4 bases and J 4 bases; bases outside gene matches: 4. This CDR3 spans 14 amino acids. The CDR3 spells CASSSGGAADTQYF. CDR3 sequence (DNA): TGTGCCAGCAGTTCAGGGGGCGCGGCAGATACGCAGTATTTT.

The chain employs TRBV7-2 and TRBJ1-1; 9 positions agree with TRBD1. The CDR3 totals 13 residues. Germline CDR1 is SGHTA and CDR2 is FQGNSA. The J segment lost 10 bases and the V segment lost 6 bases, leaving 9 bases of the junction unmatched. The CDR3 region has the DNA TGTGCCAGCAGTAAGGACAGGGGCGGGGCAGCTTTCTTT. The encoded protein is CASSKDRGGAAFF. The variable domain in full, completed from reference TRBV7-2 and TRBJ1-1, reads GAGVSQSPSNKVTEKGKDVELRCDPISGHTALYWYRQSLGQGLEFLIYFQGNSAPDKSGLPSDRFSAERTGGSVSTLTIQRTQQEDSAVYLCASSKDRGGAAFFGQGTRLTVV.

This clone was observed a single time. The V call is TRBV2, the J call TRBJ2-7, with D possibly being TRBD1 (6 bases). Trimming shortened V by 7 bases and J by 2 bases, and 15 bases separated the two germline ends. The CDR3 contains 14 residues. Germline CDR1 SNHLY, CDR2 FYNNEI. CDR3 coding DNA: TGTGCCAGCACCGAAGGGGACACCCCCTACGAGCAGTACTTC. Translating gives CASTEGDTPYEQYF.

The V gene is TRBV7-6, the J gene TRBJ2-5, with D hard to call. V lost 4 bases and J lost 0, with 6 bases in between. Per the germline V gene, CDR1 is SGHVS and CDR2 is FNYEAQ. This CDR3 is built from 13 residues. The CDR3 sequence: CASSSEYQETQYF. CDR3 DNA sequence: TGTGCCAGCAGCTCAGAGTACCAAGAGACCCAGTACTTC.

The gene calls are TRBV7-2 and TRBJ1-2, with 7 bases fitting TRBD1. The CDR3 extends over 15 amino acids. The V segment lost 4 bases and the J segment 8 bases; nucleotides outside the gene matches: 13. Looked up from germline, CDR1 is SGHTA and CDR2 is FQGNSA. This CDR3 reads CASSYYPGQMRGYTF. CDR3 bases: TGTGCCAGCAGCTATTATCCGGGACAGATGAGGGGCTACACCTTC.

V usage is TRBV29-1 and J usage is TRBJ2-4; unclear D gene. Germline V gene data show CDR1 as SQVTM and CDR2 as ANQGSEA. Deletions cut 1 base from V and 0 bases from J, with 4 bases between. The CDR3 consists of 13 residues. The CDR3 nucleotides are TGCAGCGTTGAAGGACTAGCCAAAAACATTCAGTACTTC. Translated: CSVEGLAKNIQYF.

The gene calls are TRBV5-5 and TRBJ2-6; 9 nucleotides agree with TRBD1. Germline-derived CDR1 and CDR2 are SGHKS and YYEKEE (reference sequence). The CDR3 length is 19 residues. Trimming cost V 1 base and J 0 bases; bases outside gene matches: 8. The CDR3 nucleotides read TGTGCCAGCAGCTTGTTAGGGACAGGGCTAACCTCTGGGGCCAACGTCCTGACTTTC. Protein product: CASSLLGTGLTSGANVLTF.

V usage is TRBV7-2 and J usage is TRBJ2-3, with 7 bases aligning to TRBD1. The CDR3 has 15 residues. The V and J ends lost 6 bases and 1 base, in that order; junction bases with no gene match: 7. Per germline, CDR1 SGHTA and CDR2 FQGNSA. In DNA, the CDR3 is TGTGCCAGCAGTTTACAGGGGATCGGCACAGATACGCAGTATTTT. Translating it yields CASSLQGIGTDTQYF.

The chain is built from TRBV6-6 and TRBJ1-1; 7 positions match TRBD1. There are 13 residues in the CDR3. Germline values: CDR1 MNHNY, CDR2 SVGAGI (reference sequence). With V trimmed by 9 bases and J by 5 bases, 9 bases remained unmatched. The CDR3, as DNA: TGTGCCAGTCCATCCAGGGGGGGGACTGAAGCTTTCTTT. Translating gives CASPSRGGTEAFF.

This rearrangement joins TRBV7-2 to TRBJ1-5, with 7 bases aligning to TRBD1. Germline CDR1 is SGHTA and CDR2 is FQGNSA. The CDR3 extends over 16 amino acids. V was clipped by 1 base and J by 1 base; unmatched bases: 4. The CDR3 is CASSLDSGGSNQPQHF. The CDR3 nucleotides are TGTGCCAGCAGCTTAGACTCAGGGGGGAGCAATCAGCCCCAGCATTTT.

The CDR3 region has the DNA TGCAGCTGGGGGGGCGGAGCCTACAATGAGCAGTTCTTC. As protein: CSWGGGAYNEQFF. The chain employs TRBV29-1 and TRBJ2-1; tentatively, D is TRBD2 (7 bases). With 8 bases removed from V and 2 bases from J, the gap between germline ends came to 13 bases. CDR3 size: 13 residues. Germline CDR1 is SQVTM and CDR2 is ANQGSEA.